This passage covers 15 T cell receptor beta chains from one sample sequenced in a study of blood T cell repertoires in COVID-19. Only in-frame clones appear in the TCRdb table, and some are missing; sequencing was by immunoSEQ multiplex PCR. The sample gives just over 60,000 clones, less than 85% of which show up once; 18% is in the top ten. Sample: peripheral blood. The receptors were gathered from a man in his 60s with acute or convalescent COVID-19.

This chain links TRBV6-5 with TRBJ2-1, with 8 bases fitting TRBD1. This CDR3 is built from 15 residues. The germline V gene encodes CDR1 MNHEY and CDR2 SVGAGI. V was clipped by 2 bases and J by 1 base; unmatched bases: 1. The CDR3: CASSYGQGSYNEQFF. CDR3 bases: TGTGCCAGCAGTTACGGACAGGGTTCCTACAATGAGCAGTTCTTC.

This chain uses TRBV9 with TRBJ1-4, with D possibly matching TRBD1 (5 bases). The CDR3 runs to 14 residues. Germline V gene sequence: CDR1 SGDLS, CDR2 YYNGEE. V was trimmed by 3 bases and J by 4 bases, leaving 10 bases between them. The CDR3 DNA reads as TGTGCCAGCAGCGGGACCGGGGGTAATGAAAAACTGTTTTTT. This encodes CASSGTGGNEKLFF. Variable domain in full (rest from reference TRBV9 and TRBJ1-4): DSGVTQTPKHLITATGQRVTLRCSPRSGDLSVYWYQQSLDQGLQFLIQYYNGEERAKGNILERFSAQQFPDLHSELNLSSLELGDSALYFCASSGTGGNEKLFFGSGTQLSVL.

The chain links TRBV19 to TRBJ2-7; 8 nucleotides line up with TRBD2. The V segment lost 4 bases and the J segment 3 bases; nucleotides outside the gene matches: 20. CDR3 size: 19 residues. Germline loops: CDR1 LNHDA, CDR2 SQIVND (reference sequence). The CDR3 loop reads CASSTPGGQGGSGSYEQYF. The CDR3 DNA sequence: TGTGCCAGTAGTACCCCGGGTGGCCAGGGAGGCAGCGGGAGCTACGAGCAGTACTTC.

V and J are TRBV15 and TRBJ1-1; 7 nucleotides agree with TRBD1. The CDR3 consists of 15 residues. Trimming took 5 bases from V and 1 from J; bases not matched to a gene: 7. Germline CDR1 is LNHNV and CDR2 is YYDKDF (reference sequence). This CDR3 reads CATSENRGQNTEAFF. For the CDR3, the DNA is TGTGCCACCAGCGAGAACAGGGGACAGAACACTGAAGCTTTCTTT.

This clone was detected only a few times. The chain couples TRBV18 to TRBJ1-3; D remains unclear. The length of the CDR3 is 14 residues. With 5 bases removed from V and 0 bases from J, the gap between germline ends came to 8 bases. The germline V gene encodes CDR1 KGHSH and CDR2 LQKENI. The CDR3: CASSIADSGNTIYF. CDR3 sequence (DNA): TGTGCCAGCTCAATAGCTGACTCTGGAAACACCATATATTTT. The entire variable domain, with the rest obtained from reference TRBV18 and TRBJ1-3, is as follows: NAGVMQNPRHLVRRRGQEARLRCSPMKGHSHVYWYRQLPEEGLKFMVYLQKENIIDESGMPKERFSAEFPKEGPSILRIQQVVRGDSAAYFCASSIADSGNTIYFGEGSWLTVV.

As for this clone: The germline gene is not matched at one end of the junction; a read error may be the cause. The CDR3 region is CASSMLGQGFHRGAVF. The CDR3 coding sequence is TGTGCCAGTAGTATGCTGGGACAGGGCTTTCACCGGGGAGCTGTTTTT. The chain combines TRBV19 with TRBJ2-2, with 9 positions matching TRBD1. This CDR3 contains 16 residues. The germline CDR1 and CDR2 sequences are LNHDA and SQIVND (reference sequence).

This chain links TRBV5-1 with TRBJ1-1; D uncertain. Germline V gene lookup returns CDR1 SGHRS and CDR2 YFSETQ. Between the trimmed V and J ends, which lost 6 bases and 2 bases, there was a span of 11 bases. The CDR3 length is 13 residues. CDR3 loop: CASTNPRNTEAFF. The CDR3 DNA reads TGCGCCAGCACCAACCCGCGAAACACTGAAGCTTTCTTT.

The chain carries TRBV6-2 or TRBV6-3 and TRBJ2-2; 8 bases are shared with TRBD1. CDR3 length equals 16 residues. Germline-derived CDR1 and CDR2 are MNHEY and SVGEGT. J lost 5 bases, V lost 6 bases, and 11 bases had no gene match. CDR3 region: CASSTDRGPITGELFF. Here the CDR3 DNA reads TGTGCCAGCAGCACCGACAGGGGACCAATAACCGGGGAGCTGTTTTTT.

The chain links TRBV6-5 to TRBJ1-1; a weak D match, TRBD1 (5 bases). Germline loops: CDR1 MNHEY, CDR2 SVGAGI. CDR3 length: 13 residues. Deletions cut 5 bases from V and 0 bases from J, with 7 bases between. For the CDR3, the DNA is TGTGCCAGCAGTCAACAGGTGAACACTGAAGCTTTCTTT. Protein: CASSQQVNTEAFF.

The CDR3 here is CASSFVEGDTQYF. Here the CDR3 DNA reads TGTGCCAGCAGCTTCGTTGAGGGAGATACGCAGTATTTT. This sequence joins TRBV7-9 and TRBJ2-3; D is perhaps TRBD2 (5 bases). The CDR3 covers 13 residues. Per germline, CDR1 SEHNR and CDR2 FQNEAQ (reference sequence). Trimming left V 3 bases short and J 5 bases short, with 9 bases between. Using reference TRBV7-9 and TRBJ2-3 for the parts outside the CDR3, the full variable domain is DTGVSQNPRHKITKRGQNVTFRCDPISEHNRLYWYRQTLGQGPEFLTYFQNEAQLEKSRLLSDRFSAERPKGSFSTLEIQRTEQGDSAMYLCASSFVEGDTQYFGPGTRLTVL.

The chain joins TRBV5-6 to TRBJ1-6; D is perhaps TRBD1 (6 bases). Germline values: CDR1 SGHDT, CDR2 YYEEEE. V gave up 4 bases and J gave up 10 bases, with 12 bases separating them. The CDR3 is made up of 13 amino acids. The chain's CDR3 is CASSVLRGSPLHF. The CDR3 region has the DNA TGTGCCAGCAGCGTACTCAGGGGCTCACCCCTCCACTTT.

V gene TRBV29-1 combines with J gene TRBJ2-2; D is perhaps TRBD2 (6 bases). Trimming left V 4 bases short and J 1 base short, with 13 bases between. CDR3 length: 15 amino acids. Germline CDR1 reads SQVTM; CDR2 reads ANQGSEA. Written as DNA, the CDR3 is TGCAGCGTTGGGGGGGATCAGATGAACACCGGGGAGCTGTTTTTT. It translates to CSVGGDQMNTGELFF.

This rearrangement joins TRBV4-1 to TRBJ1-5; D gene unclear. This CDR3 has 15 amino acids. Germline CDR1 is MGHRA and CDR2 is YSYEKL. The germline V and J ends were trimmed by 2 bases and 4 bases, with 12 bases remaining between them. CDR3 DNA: TGCGCCAGCAGCCAACTCGGGTTGGGTAATCAGCCCCAGCATTTT. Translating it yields CASSQLGLGNQPQHF.

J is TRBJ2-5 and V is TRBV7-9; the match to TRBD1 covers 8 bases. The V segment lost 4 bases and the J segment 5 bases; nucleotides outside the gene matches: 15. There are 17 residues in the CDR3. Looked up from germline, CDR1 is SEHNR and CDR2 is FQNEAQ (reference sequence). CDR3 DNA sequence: TGTGCCAGCAGCTCCCCCGCGGACAGGGTTGACATCGAGACCCAGTACTTC. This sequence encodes CASSSPADRVDIETQYF.

CDR3 coding DNA: TGTGCCAGCAGCCCATGGACAGGGTACTATGGCTACACCTTC. Translated: CASSPWTGYYGYTF. The chain combines TRBV14 with TRBJ1-2; 8 nucleotides align to TRBD1. The germline gives CDR1 SGHDN, CDR2 FVKESK. The V gene end was trimmed by 4 bases and the J gene end by 3 bases; junction bases not matched to a gene: 4. This CDR3 region has 14 residues.